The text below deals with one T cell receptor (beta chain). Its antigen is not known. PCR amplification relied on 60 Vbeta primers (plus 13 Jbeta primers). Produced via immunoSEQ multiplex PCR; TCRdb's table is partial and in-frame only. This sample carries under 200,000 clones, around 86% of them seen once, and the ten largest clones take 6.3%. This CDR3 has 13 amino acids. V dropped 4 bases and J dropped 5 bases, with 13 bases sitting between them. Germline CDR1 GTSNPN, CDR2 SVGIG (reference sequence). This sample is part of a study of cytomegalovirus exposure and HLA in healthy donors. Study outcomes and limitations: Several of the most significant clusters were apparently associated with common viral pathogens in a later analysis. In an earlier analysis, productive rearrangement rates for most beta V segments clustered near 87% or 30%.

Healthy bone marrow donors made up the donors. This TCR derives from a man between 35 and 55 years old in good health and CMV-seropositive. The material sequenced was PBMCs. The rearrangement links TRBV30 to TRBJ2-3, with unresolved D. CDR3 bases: TGTGCCTGGACGTCCCCAGGAAGAGATACGCAGTATTTT. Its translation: CAWTSPGRDTQYF.